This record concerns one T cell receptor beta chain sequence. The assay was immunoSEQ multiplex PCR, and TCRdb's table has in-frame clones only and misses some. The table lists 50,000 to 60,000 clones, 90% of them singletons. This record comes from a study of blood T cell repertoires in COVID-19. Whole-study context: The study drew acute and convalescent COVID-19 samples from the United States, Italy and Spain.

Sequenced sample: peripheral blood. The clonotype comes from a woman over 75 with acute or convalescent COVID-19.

The CDR3 protein is CATSRGTGDNQPQHF. The CDR3 DNA follows: TGTGCCACCAGCAGAGGGACAGGGGATAATCAGCCCCAGCATTTT. The chain couples TRBV15 to TRBJ1-5; 9 bases map to TRBD1. The CDR3 spans 15 residues. V shed 1 base and J 4 bases; nucleotides not matched to a gene: 2. Germline CDR1 reads LNHNV; CDR2 reads YYDKDF (reference sequence).